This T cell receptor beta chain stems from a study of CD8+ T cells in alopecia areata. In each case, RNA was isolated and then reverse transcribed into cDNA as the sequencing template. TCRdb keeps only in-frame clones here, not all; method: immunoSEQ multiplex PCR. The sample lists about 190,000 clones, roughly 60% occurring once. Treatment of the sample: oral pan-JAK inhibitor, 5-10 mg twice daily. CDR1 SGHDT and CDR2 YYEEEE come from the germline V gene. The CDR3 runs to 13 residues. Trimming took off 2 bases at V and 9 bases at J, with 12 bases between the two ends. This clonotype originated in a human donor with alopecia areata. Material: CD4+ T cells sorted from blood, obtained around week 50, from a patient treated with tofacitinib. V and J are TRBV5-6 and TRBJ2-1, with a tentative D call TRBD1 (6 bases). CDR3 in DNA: TGTGCCAGCAGCTTCAACAGGGTTGGTGAGCAGTTCTTC. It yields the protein CASSFNRVGEQFF.